In this sample, the clone carrying this T cell receptor beta chain turned up once. The antigen is not known. Some clones are missing from TCRdb's copy, which holds only in-frame ones; the method was immunoSEQ multiplex PCR. The repertoire holds fewer than 65,000 clones, about four fifths seen once, with 4.5% to 5% in the top ten. The data stem from a study of radiotherapy plus CTLA-4 blockade in lung cancer. About the research overall: For around 18% of patients, objective responses occurred, and roughly 31% had disease control. Study-level results: Reports state that early shifts in blood T cell clones, with interferon-beta, best predicted response. Expansion of tumor-derived TCR clones was observed in blood after radiotherapy plus ipilimumab.

It was focal radiation plus CTLA-4 blockade with ipilimumab that patients with chemo-refractory metastatic non-small-cell lung cancer received. Trimming shortened V by 4 bases and J by 8 bases, and 11 bases separated the two germline ends. The CDR3 runs 13 residues. Per the germline V gene, CDR1 is MDHEN and CDR2 is SYDVKM. The chain carries TRBV28 and TRBJ1-4; D gene ambiguous. The receptor was derived from a human donor with non-small cell lung cancer whose response to radiotherapy plus ipilimumab could not be evaluated. The source was peripheral blood, collected from a patient treated with radiotherapy plus ipilimumab. As DNA, the CDR3 is TGTGCCAGCAGTTCTGCGTTTTGGGAAAAACTGTTTTTT. Amino acid sequence: CASSSAFWEKLFF.